The next 11 T cell receptor beta chains were all read from a single sample in a study of T cells in Graves' hyperthyroidism and ophthalmopathy. RNA transcripts provided the source from which TCR beta CDR3 regions were amplified. A first-round RT-PCR of the TCR CDR3 used the HTBI primer set. TCRdb passed the multiplex PCR reads through MiXCR, listing each CDR3 protein once. The sample holds approximately 330,000 distinct CDR3 sequences; approximately 18% are singletons and the top ten take about 53%. Sequenced sample: blood. All receptors derive from a woman aged 50 to 65 with Graves' hyperthyroidism.

This clonotype was found a few times. The chain uses TRBV2 and TRBJ2-3, with 12 bases aligning to TRBD1. CDR3 length: 19 amino acids. Germline V gene data show CDR1 as SNHLY and CDR2 as FYNNEI. Trimming removed 8 bases from V and 1 base from J; junction bases left unmatched: 16. The DNA of the CDR3 is TGTGCCAGCCAATGGTCCCGGGACAGGGGGCGCTTGGGCACAGATACGCAGTATTTT. This encodes CASQWSRDRGRLGTDTQYF.

This clonotype has ten or more counts. The chain carries TRBV12-3 or TRBV12-4 and TRBJ2-5; D unresolved. This CDR3 has 13 residues. The V end lost 4 bases, the J end lost 3 bases, and 9 bases lay between the germline ends. CDR3 residues: CASSSPYEETQYF. The CDR3 DNA reads as TGTGCCAGCAGTTCGCCCTACGAAGAGACCCAGTACTTC.

A few counts support this clonotype. This sequence joins TRBV20-1 and TRBJ1-6; the match to TRBD1 covers 7 bases. Trimming at V came to 0 bases and at J to 6 bases, leaving 11 bases not matched to a gene. This CDR3 is built from 17 residues. Germline V CDR1 and CDR2: DFQATT, SNEGSKA (reference sequence). The CDR3 DNA reads as TGCAGTGCTAGAGAGTTAAATGGACAGGCCATTAATTCACCCCTCCACTTT. Its translation: CSARELNGQAINSPLHF.

In its sample, this clonotype was seen many times. The rearrangement links TRBV6-2 or TRBV6-3 to TRBJ1-5; a possible D gene is TRBD1 (6 bases). This CDR3 is built from 14 residues. Trimming took off 6 bases at V and 4 bases at J, with 13 bases between the two ends. CDR1 and CDR2 from the germline V gene are MNHEY and SVGEGT. In nucleotides, the CDR3 is TGTGCCAGCAGCTTACAGGGATATAATCAGCCCCAGCATTTT. Translated: CASSLQGYNQPQHF.

This chain joins TRBV7-9 and TRBJ2-1, with D possibly matching TRBD1 (5 bases). The CDR3 length is 16 residues. Germline values: CDR1 SEHNR, CDR2 FQNEAQ (reference sequence). Between the trimmed V and J ends, which lost 5 bases and 0 bases, there was a span of 14 bases. The CDR3 region has the DNA TGTGCCAGCAGCCCCCCAACAGGAGCCTCCTACAATGAGCAGTTCTTC. Translation: CASSPPTGASYNEQFF.

This clonotype has ten or more counts. The chain employs TRBV11-2 and TRBJ2-1, with TRBD1 identical over 9 bases. CDR3 length: 15 amino acids. Trimming took 5 bases from V and 6 from J; bases not matched to a gene: 8. Germline V CDR1 and CDR2: SGHAT, FQNNGV. In DNA form, the CDR3 reads TGTGCCAGCAGCCTGACCGGGACAGGGCTCAATGAGCAGTTCTTC. Protein product: CASSLTGTGLNEQFF.

The chain employs TRBV19 and TRBJ2-7; D possibly corresponds to TRBD1 (6 bases). The CDR3 is made up of 15 amino acids. Trimming left V 4 bases short and J 3 bases short, with 16 bases between. Germline assignment: CDR1 LNHDA and CDR2 SQIVND (reference sequence). The CDR3 bases are TGTGCCAGTAGTAACCAGGGGTCGTCTCGCTACGAGCAGTACTTC. It encodes CASSNQGSSRYEQYF.

This chain connects TRBV28 to TRBJ2-1; either TRBD1 or TRBD2 may supply D (5 bases each). V dropped 8 bases and J dropped 10 bases, with 24 bases sitting between them. The CDR3 is 15 amino acids. From germline, CDR1 is MDHEN and CDR2 SYDVKM. CDR3 sequence reads: CASRPGRTVWGEQFF. The CDR3 DNA sequence: TGTGCCAGCCGTCCGGGACGAACGGTCTGGGGAGAGCAGTTCTTC.

This clonotype was picked up many times. The chain is built from TRBV3-1 and TRBJ1-1; D unclear. Trimming stripped 8 bases from V and 3 bases from J, with 10 bases between. Germline V CDR1 and CDR2: LGHDT, YNNKEL (reference sequence). The CDR3 is 12 amino acids. This CDR3 reads CASARIDTEAFF. The CDR3 nucleotides read TGTGCCAGCGCCCGCATCGACACTGAAGCTTTCTTT.

In this sample, this clonotype turned up many times. The chain links TRBV12-3 or TRBV12-4 to TRBJ2-3; no clear D gene. The CDR3 contains 12 residues. Trimming cost V 5 bases and J 2 bases, with 5 bases left between them. Here the CDR3 reads CASSPFTDTQYF. The DNA for the CDR3 is TGTGCCAGCAGTCCATTCACAGATACGCAGTATTTT.

In its sample, this clonotype was seen many times. The V gene is TRBV5-1, the J gene TRBJ2-1, with 9 bases identical to TRBD2. With 0 bases clipped from V and 5 bases from J, the junction kept 6 bases outside the gene matches. Germline loops: CDR1 SGHRS, CDR2 YFSETQ. The CDR3 has 16 residues. CDR3 DNA sequence: TGCGCCAGCAGCTTGGCGCTAGCGGGGACCGACAATGAGCAGTTCTTC. As protein: CASSLALAGTDNEQFF.